This T cell receptor (beta chain) was recorded in a study of cytomegalovirus exposure and HLA in healthy donors (dated by TCRdb to about 2017). Turning to the overall study: An earlier analysis of fewer than 750 of the donors reported 276 Gb of sequence data and approximately 120 million unique TCR beta sequences obtained from around 170 million T cells. Approximately 300 gigabases of sequencing data and tens of millions of unique TCR sequences were included in an early release covering about 700 HLA-typed donors. Of the 398 genotyped donors, roughly 80% fell in the genetic ancestry cluster associated with self-reported Caucasian donors. The study aimed to test whether cataloging public T cell receptors could reveal signatures of past pathogen exposure. The study profiled the T cell repertoires of 500 to 800 subjects by immunosequencing and related them to cytomegalovirus serostatus. In addition to the first cohort of approximately 670 subjects, a separate validation cohort of over 90 different subjects was used. The study combined high-throughput TCR immunosequencing, statistical association of individual TCRs with disease status, and machine learning to predict cytomegalovirus infection status. A later analysis re-analyzed previously published TCR beta repertoires from approximately 670 donors and added high-resolution HLA genotyping to study TCR occurrence patterns. The later analysis used no new phenotypic data to find candidate immune exposures, relying instead on TCR beta sequences and their occurrence across donors. An earlier analysis of around 540 of the donors applied high-throughput TCR beta sequencing to assess whether each TCR beta V gene segment acted as functional or pseudogenic. Donor age, sex, ethnicity and CMV serostatus were collected together with the repertoire data. A later genetic analysis took genome-wide SNP genotypes for about 60% of the roughly 670 donors and used that subset as a discovery cohort. All discovery cohort repertoires had been generated using a single sequencing platform. HLA typing included class I and class II loci at four-digit resolution. The number of donors typed differed by locus, with roughly 620-630 for A, B, C, DRB1 and DQB1, roughly 550 for DQA1, approximately 580 for DPA1, and around 450 for DPB1. Because of strong linkage in the cohort, a few DR-DQ haplotypes were treated as single units for association and clustering. Across around 400 genotyped donors of the cohort, an average of roughly 250,000 unique TCR beta nucleotide sequences per donor were sequenced, and 15% to 20% of those sequences were non-productive. Overall results and qualifications from the work: It was suggested by the authors that the approach could potentially be generalized to other disease states and immunological phenotypes. According to a later analysis, most CMV-associated TCR beta chains appeared to be HLA-restricted, and the HLA associations seemed to be driven largely by CMV exposure. In both the original and validation cohorts, the classifier was reported to diagnose cytomegalovirus status with high specificity and sensitivity. HLA typing was unavailable for some donors at each locus, so association tests used only the typed subset. An association between a missense DCLRE1C variant and V-gene and J-gene trimming of TCR beta chains was found in a later genetic analysis and replicated in an independent cohort. A group of highly shared sequence variants was considered likely to be a technical artifact of the sequencing pipeline. A later analysis found that TCR association rates varied across HLA loci, with DRB1 alleles showing the most associated TCRs and HLA-C alleles the fewest. According to a later genetic analysis, donors in an Asian-associated ancestry cluster had fewer N-insertions in productive TCRs than the roughly 670-donor mean. Only TCR beta chains were sequenced in this cohort, and the absence of alpha or paired-chain data limited detectable features. Linkage disequilibrium might explain the correlated functional status among segregating V segments, but an unknown experimental factor could not be excluded. In an earlier analysis of 587 of the donors, most TCR beta V segments appeared in productive rearrangements about 87% or about 30% of the time, broadly matching IMGT annotations. About 17 rarely observed V segments, including chromosome 9 orphons, were excluded from the earlier analysis of just under 600 of the donors because counts were too low. Roughly uniform sequencing depth across donors was assumed in presence/absence analyses, although this assumption may not hold. Some IMGT-functional V segments, including TRBV6-2 and TRBV6-3, could not be told apart with the 87-base-pair reads, so those segments were excluded. Three of the identified cytomegalovirus-associated TCR beta chains were confirmed in vitro to be specific for cytomegalovirus antigens. A later analysis found that HLA-associated TCR beta chains were more clonally expanded and had lower generation probabilities than equally common non-associated chains. Most TCR sequences were observed very rarely across donors, whereas some public TCRs were present in many individuals. In a later analysis, 15,000 to 20,000 TCR beta sequences were associated with specific HLA alleles at a false discovery rate of 0.05. A further reported finding was that TCR beta sequences accurately predicted the HLA-A and HLA-B alleles for most subjects in the first cohort. Strong co-occurrence of HLA alleles, especially DR and DQ, made assigning TCR associations to individual alleles difficult. The study gave a list of under 200 TCR beta chains associated with cytomegalovirus. In a later analysis, several top co-occurrence clusters were reported to appear linked to parvovirus B19, influenza, CMV and Epstein-Barr virus. The only immune exposure information available for the cohort was CMV serostatus.

As for this clone: Its specific antigen is unknown. Base qualities are missing; no much larger clone stands one base away.

Library prep was done by the immunoSEQ multiplex PCR assay. The multiplex PCR relied on a mix of 60 forward primers for TCR Vbeta segments and 13 reverse primers for TCR Jbeta segments. The CDR3 region of rearranged TCR beta genes was amplified from genomic DNA with a multiplex PCR assay. The Illumina HiSeq System was used to sequence the amplified TCR beta libraries as 87-base-pair reads. The published analysis was carried out like this. A later analysis counted 65 million to 90 million unique TCR beta chains across the 550 to 800 repertoires, and around 9.9 million of these chains were shared by at least two donors. A nearest-neighbor algorithm error-corrected the raw reads and collapsed the reads into unique sequences, merging closely related sequences to remove PCR and sequencing errors. Alignment of CDR3 sequences to IMGT reference sequences was used to assign V, D and J gene segments. Each retained sequence needed at least a six-nucleotide match to both a V gene segment and a J gene segment. A rearrangement counted as productive if the CDR3 had no stop codons and remained in frame with V and J, and every other rearrangement counted as non-productive. CDR3 was defined according to IMGT convention as the region running from the second conserved V-encoded cysteine to the conserved J-encoded phenylalanine. Sequences without an unambiguous match to a single V gene segment were excluded from the earlier analysis of about 640 of the donors. An earlier analysis of roughly 590 of the donors called V segments functional above 56.7% productive rearrangements and segregating when the between-donor standard deviation exceeded 5%. A statistical classification framework was developed to diagnose cytomegalovirus status using the catalog of TCR beta chain sequences. A later analysis assigned V and J genes by comparing TCR nucleotide sequences with IMGT/GENE-DB human TR gene sequences. Using the TCRdist pipeline, a later analysis assigned CDR3 sequences along with most-parsimonious VDJ recombination scenarios. In a later analysis, each TCR beta chain was defined by its CDR3 amino acid sequence together with its V-gene family, and reads lacking a unique V-gene family were excluded. To address suspected cross-contamination and a sequencing artifact, a later analysis removed approximately 600 highly shared, low-generation-probability nucleotide sequences. In a later analysis, a clonal expansion index for each public chain was calculated from normalized within-repertoire ranks of inferred template counts. Generation probabilities in a later analysis came from a VDJ recombination model fitted to out-of-frame rearrangements, and those results were checked against IGoR. A later analysis scored TCR-TCR, TCR-HLA and TCR-CMV co-occurrence with hypergeometric tests, applying a repertoire-size bias correction to TCR pairs. To estimate false discovery rates, a later analysis permuted the HLA or CMV assignments 20 times. A later analysis grouped co-occurring TCRs with DBSCAN, adding TCRdist sequence similarity when clustering within HLA-allele-positive subsets. Repertoires with fewer than 30,000 or more than 120,000 public chains were left out of co-occurrence clustering, as were a few repertoires with anomalous nucleotide sharing. The clones in this table, taken by TCRdb from immuneACCESS, are in-frame only. Not every clone is retained; where verified, under half of the shortfall comes from an unresolved V gene, and the cause of the rest is unknown. The V and J calls and clone size were taken over from that table, and D and trimming were inferred from the DNA. The sample yields approximately 160,000 clones; 70% to 90% were counted once. Approximately 2% of the sample rests with the top ten.

In total, roughly 670 healthy bone marrow donors made up the cohort. At the time of sampling, every cohort member was nominally healthy, though immune exposures that went unrecorded were likely present. The donor was CMV seronegative and was included in the group of a few hundred seronegative cohort members. Each donor provided a peripheral blood sample, and peripheral blood mononuclear cells were used for TCR beta sequencing. Genomic DNA extraction from the blood cell samples was performed with the Qiagen DNeasy Blood Extraction Kit. The CDR3 holds 15 amino acids from the cysteine to the phenylalanine. Only the CDR3 portion is preserved as DNA: 45 bases, with reading frame beginning at the first base. CDR1 and CDR2 are read off the germline V gene as MGHRA and YSYEKL.

The receptor was isolated from a woman aged 18-35 years in good health and CMV-seronegative. Material: PBMCs. The rearrangement combines TRBV4-1 with TRBJ2-5; 8 bases in the junction line up with TRBD1. With the DNA end fitting TRBJ2-7 better, the J assignment may be wrong. Here is the DNA: TGCGCCAGCAGCCCAGCGGACAGGGCCTACCACGAGCAGTACTTC. It is translated as CASSPADRAYHEQYF.